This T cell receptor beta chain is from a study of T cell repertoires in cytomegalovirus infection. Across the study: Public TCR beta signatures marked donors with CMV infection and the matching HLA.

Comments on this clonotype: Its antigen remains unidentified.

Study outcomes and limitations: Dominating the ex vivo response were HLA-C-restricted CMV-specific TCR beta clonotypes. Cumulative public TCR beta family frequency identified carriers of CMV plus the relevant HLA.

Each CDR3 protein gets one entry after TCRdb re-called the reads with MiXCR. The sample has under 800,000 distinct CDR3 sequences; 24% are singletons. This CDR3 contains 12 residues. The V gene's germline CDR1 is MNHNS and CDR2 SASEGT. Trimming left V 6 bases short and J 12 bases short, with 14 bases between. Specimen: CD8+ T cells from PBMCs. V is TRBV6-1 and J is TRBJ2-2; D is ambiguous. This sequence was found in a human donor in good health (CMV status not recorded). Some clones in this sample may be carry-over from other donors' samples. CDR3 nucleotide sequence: TGTGCCAGCAGGGAGACCACGGTAAAGCTGTTTTTT. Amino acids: CASRETTVKLFF.